Shown below are 23 T cell receptor beta chains from a single sample sequenced in a study of T cells in Graves' hyperthyroidism and ophthalmopathy. The investigators amplified TCR beta CDR3 regions from RNA transcripts. Initially, a first-round RT-PCR of the TCR CDR3 employed the HTBI primer set. TCRdb used MiXCR to reprocess the multiplex PCR reads, holding one entry per CDR3 protein. The repertoire consists of approximately 490,000 distinct CDR3 sequences, with about 22% occurring once and the leading ten covering roughly 49%. The sequenced sample was blood. The receptors here all came from a woman aged 70 to 79 with Graves' ophthalmopathy.

The V call is TRBV10-1, the J call TRBJ2-1, with 11 bases aligning to TRBD2. The CDR3 is made up of 16 amino acids. V lost 0 bases, J lost 4 bases, and 2 bases stayed unmatched. Germline assignment: CDR1 WNHNN and CDR2 SYGVQD (reference sequence). The CDR3 is CASSESRLAGYNEQFF. The CDR3 DNA follows: TGCGCCAGCAGTGAGTCGAGACTAGCGGGATACAATGAGCAGTTCTTC.

The genes are TRBV12-3 or TRBV12-4 and TRBJ2-1; 8 bases map to TRBD1. V lost 4 bases, J lost 2 bases, and 7 bases stayed unmatched. CDR3 size: 16 residues. The CDR3 sequence: CASSSNRGTPYNEQFF. In DNA, the CDR3 is TGTGCCAGCAGTTCTAACAGGGGGACCCCCTACAATGAGCAGTTCTTC.

A few counts support this clonotype. The chain is built from TRBV9 and TRBJ2-1, with 8 nucleotides matching TRBD2. CDR3 length: 14 residues. Looked up from germline, CDR1 is SGDLS and CDR2 is YYNGEE. The junction had 10 bases not matched to a gene; V was cut back by 6 bases and J by 8 bases. The CDR3 reads CASTRSGRGYEQFF. The CDR3 region has the DNA TGTGCCAGCACCCGGAGCGGGAGAGGGTATGAGCAGTTCTTC.

This clonotype was counted at least ten times. The chain combines TRBV12-3 or TRBV12-4 with TRBJ1-2; D ambiguous. Trimming shortened V by 6 bases and J by 2 bases, and 13 bases separated the two germline ends. This CDR3 is 14 amino acids long. DNA for the CDR3: TGTGCCAGCAGGGCGATCGGACGGAACTATGGCTACACCTTC. The encoded protein is CASRAIGRNYGYTF.

V gene TRBV15 combines with J gene TRBJ2-7; possible D gene TRBD1, 5 bases. V dropped 1 base and J dropped 2 bases, with 9 bases sitting between them. CDR1 and CDR2 (germline): LNHNV, YYDKDF (reference sequence). The CDR3 totals 14 residues. The CDR3: CATSRGQNPYEQYF. The CDR3 bases are TGTGCCACCAGCAGAGGACAGAACCCCTACGAGCAGTACTTC.

The chain links TRBV5-1 to TRBJ2-1, with 8 bases that match TRBD2. Germline V lookup: CDR1 SGHRS, CDR2 YFSETQ. CDR3 length equals 13 residues. V shed 4 bases, J shed 6 bases, and the junction held 3 bases outside the gene matches. The CDR3 DNA reads as TGCGCCAGCAGCATTAGCGGGATCAATGAGCAGTTCTTC. This gives the protein CASSISGINEQFF.

The chain has TRBV12-5 and TRBJ2-7, with a tentative D call TRBD2 (5 bases). Trimming stripped 7 bases from V and 1 base from J, with 8 bases between. The CDR3 runs to 12 residues. Germline V gene lookup returns CDR1 LGHNT and CDR2 FRNRAP. For the CDR3, the DNA is TGTGCTAGTGACGGGGTGTCCTACGAGCAGTACTTC. Translating gives CASDGVSYEQYF.

The V gene is TRBV5-1, the J gene TRBJ2-3; D is perhaps TRBD1 (5 bases). V was trimmed by 4 bases and J by 0 bases, leaving 12 bases between them. This CDR3 spans 15 amino acids. Looked up from germline, CDR1 is SGHRS and CDR2 is YFSETQ. The CDR3 DNA reads TGCGCCAGCAGCGCGGACACGGGTAGCACAGATACGCAGTATTTT. This sequence encodes CASSADTGSTDTQYF.

V is TRBV30 and J is TRBJ2-1; the match to TRBD1 covers 10 bases. The CDR3 has 15 amino acids. Unmatched junction bases numbered 2, after V lost 1 base and J lost 2 bases. CDR1 is GTSNPN, CDR2 SVGIG, per germline (reference sequence). Written as DNA, the CDR3 is TGTGCCTGGAGTGCCGGGACAGGGGCCTACAATGAGCAGTTCTTC. Residues: CAWSAGTGAYNEQFF.

The chain joins TRBV7-8 to TRBJ2-1; 9 nucleotides agree with TRBD2. V lost 9 bases, J lost 8 bases, and 11 bases stayed unmatched. Germline CDR1 and CDR2: SGHVS and FQNEAQ. This CDR3 contains 14 residues. CDR3 region: CASSIGLAMYEQFF. CDR3 nucleotides: TGTGCCAGTAGTATAGGACTAGCGATGTATGAGCAGTTCTTC.

The V call is TRBV28, the J call TRBJ1-4; TRBD1 agrees at 7 bases. V shed 5 bases and J 8 bases; nucleotides not matched to a gene: 11. The CDR3 consists of 15 residues. Germline CDR1 is MDHEN and CDR2 is SYDVKM. CDR3 DNA sequence: TGTGCCAGCAGTGCCCGACAGGGAAATAGAGAAAAACTGTTTTTT. Encoded protein: CASSARQGNREKLFF.

The V call is TRBV5-6, the J call TRBJ2-3, with D possibly matching TRBD2 (6 bases). The CDR3 is 15 residues long. Germline CDR1 reads SGHDT; CDR2 reads YYEEEE. V was clipped by 2 bases and J by 3 bases, with 13 bases between them. This CDR3 reads CASSFLSGETDTQYF. CDR3 DNA sequence: TGTGCCAGCAGCTTCCTTAGCGGTGAAACAGATACGCAGTATTTT.

This clonotype has more than one count but fewer than ten. This chain uses TRBV6-4 with TRBJ1-2, with D hard to call. This CDR3 is built from 17 residues. With 6 bases removed from V and 3 bases from J, the gap between germline ends came to 23 bases. Germline V gene lookup returns CDR1 MRHNA and CDR2 SNTAGT. Written as DNA, the CDR3 is TGTGCCAGCAGCACGGGCGAGCACAAGGCCCGAGACTATGGCTACACCTTC. Protein sequence: CASSTGEHKARDYGYTF.

This clonotype has a count of ten or more. This chain uses TRBV2 with TRBJ2-3; D may be TRBD2 (5 bases). CDR1 and CDR2 (germline): SNHLY, FYNNEI. The CDR3 covers 12 residues. Trimming left V 0 bases short and J 10 bases short, with 8 bases between. The CDR3 DNA is TGTGCCAGCAGTGAAGCTCCGGGGTCGCAGTATTTT. It specifies CASSEAPGSQYF. The full variable domain, rest sourced from reference TRBV2 and TRBJ2-3, is EPEVTQTPSHQVTQMGQEVILRCVPISNHLYFYWYRQILGQKVEFLVSFYNNEISEKSEIFDDQFSVERPDGSNFTLKIRSTKLEDSAMYFCASSEAPGSQYFGPGTRLTVL.

Of note for this clonotype: This clone may be a read error of a much larger clone one base away. The chain combines TRBV12-3 or TRBV12-4 with TRBJ2-1; D may correspond to TRBD1 or TRBD2 (5 bases each). This CDR3 contains 13 residues. CDR3 in amino acids: CASSLSGTHERFF. Written as DNA, the CDR3 is TGTGCCAGCAGTTTATCGGGGACCCATGAGCGGTTCTTC.

The chain combines TRBV19 with TRBJ1-1; a possible D gene is TRBD1 (5 bases). V was pared by 9 bases and J by 6 bases, with 17 bases between. Germline CDR1 is LNHDA and CDR2 is SQIVND (reference sequence). CDR3 size: 13 residues. Here the CDR3 DNA reads TGTGCCAGCAACGGGGTAAGAGGGGCTGAAGCTTTCTTT. Translation: CASNGVRGAEAFF.

This clonotype was recorded a few times. The chain joins TRBV29-1 to TRBJ1-1; D unclear. Trimming left V 6 bases short and J 6 bases short, with 11 bases between. Germline V gene lookup returns CDR1 SQVTM and CDR2 ANQGSEA. The CDR3 runs 11 residues. In DNA form, the CDR3 reads TGCAGCGTCGCAGACAACGCTGAAGCTTTCTTT. The encoded protein is CSVADNAEAFF.

V is TRBV7-6 and J is TRBJ2-2; 11 nucleotides agree with TRBD2. The trim removed 5 bases at V and 5 bases at J, leaving 7 bases unmatched. Germline CDR1 SGHVS, CDR2 FNYEAQ. There are 16 residues in the CDR3. The chain's CDR3 is CASSPYGTSGTGELFF. The CDR3 DNA sequence: TGTGCCAGCAGCCCTTACGGGACTAGCGGAACCGGGGAGCTGTTTTTT.

This rearrangement joins TRBV14 to TRBJ2-1; D unclear. The germline CDR1 and CDR2 sequences are SGHDN and FVKESK. Trimming removed 0 bases at V and 0 bases at J, with 12 bases between. This CDR3 comprises 17 residues. In nucleotides, the CDR3 is TGTGCCAGCAGCCAAGAAAGTCCCGTCAGCTCCTACAATGAGCAGTTCTTC. Encoded protein: CASSQESPVSSYNEQFF. Full variable domain (remainder filled in from reference TRBV14 and TRBJ2-1): EAGVTQFPSHSVIEKGQTVTLRCDPISGHDNLYWYRRVMGKEIKFLLHFVKESKQDESGMPNNRFLAERTGGTYSTLKVQPAELEDSGVYFCASSQESPVSSYNEQFFGPGTRLTVL.

This clonotype was counted many times. A much larger clone lies a single base off, so this may be a read error. The chain is built from TRBV28 and TRBJ2-7; no definite D call. The germline CDR1 and CDR2 sequences are MDHEN and SYDVKM. Between the trimmed V and J ends, which lost 2 bases and 6 bases, there was a span of 5 bases. CDR3 size: 11 residues. The CDR3 loop reads CASSLGFEQYF. CDR3 DNA: TGTGCCAGCAGTTTAGGGTTCGAGCAGTACTTC.

The table lists this clonotype with a few counts. This chain uses TRBV25-1 with TRBJ2-2; D is unresolved. Trimming took off 4 bases at V and 6 bases at J, with 12 bases between the two ends. This CDR3 is 14 amino acids long. The V gene's germline CDR1 is MGHDK and CDR2 SYGVNS. CDR3 coding DNA: TGTGCCAGCAGTGCCCTTGGTGGGCCCGGGGAGCTGTTTTTT. Amino acid sequence: CASSALGGPGELFF. The whole variable domain, remainder taken from reference TRBV25-1 and TRBJ2-2, is EADIYQTPRYLVIGTGKKITLECSQTMGHDKMYWYQQDPGMELHLIHYSYGVNSTEKGDLSSESTVSRIRTEHFPLTLESARPSHTSQYLCASSALGGPGELFFGEGSRLTVL.

This chain links TRBV6-1 with TRBJ1-6; no firm D call. The CDR3 has 12 amino acids. The V gene lost 7 bases and the J gene lost 6 bases, with 7 bases spanning the gap. Germline V lookup: CDR1 MNHNS, CDR2 SASEGT. The CDR3, as DNA: TGTGCCAGCACGGTGGGTAATTCACCCCTCCACTTT. Translating gives CASTVGNSPLHF.

This clonotype was found a few times. This sequence joins TRBV7-8 and TRBJ2-5; possible D gene TRBD2, 5 bases. Per germline, CDR1 SGHVS and CDR2 FQNEAQ. Trimming cost V 5 bases and J 2 bases, with 21 bases left between them. The CDR3 spans 17 residues. CDR3 coding DNA: TGTGCCAGCAGCCTAAAGGGCGGAGCGGCCCGACAAGAGACCCAGTACTTC. This encodes CASSLKGGAARQETQYF.